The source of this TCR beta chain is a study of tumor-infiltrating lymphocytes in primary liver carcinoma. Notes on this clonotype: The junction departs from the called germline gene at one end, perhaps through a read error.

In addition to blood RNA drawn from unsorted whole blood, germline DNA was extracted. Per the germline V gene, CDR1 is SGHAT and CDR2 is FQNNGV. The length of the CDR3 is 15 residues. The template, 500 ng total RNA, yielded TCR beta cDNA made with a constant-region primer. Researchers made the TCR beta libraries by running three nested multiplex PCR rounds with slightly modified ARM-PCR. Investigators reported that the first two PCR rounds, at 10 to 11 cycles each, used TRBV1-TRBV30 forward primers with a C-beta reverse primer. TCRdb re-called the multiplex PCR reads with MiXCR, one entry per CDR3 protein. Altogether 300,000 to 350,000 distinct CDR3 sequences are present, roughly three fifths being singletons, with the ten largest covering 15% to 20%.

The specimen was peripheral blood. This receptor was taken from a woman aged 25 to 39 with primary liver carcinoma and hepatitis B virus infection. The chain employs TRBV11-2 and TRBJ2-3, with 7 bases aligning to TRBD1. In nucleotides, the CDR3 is TGTGCTAGCAGCTTAGGGGGCCGCGTGACAGATACGCAGTATTTT. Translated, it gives CASSLGGRVTDTQYF.